This is a list of T cell receptor beta chains from one sample in a study of shared clonotypes between healthy human individuals. Produced via immunoSEQ multiplex PCR; TCRdb's table is partial and in-frame only. The sample has 2 million to 3 million clones; 93% are singletons. The sequenced sample consisted of naive CD4+ T cells from PBMCs. All receptors come from a man aged 18 to 30 in good health. Some clones in this sample may be carry-over from other donors' samples. Each CDR3 is given with its conserved first and last residue.

TRBV5-5	TRBJ2-7	CASSFGLALSYEQYF
TRBV2	TRBJ1-2	CASLGPRTGANYGYTF
TRBV19	TRBJ1-5	CASSPMQGAGGNQPQHF
TRBV28	TRBJ2-3	CASSRSGRPDTQYF
TRBV5-4	TRBJ1-2	CASSWPGQGDDGYTF
TRBV28	TRBJ1-5	CASRGEGQPSNQPQHF
TRBV9	TRBJ2-5	CASSVDAQETQYF
TRBV7-9	TRBJ2-7	CASRKALLREGLDEQYF
TRBV5-1	TRBJ2-2	CASSWDQGVTGELFF
TRBV29-1	TRBJ1-1	CSVGDQNTEAFF
TRBV5-4	TRBJ2-7	CASSWDSSGRVEQYF
TRBV15	TRBJ1-2	CATSRGQLSDGYTF
TRBV9	TRBJ1-1	CASSEAVNTEAFF
TRBV18	TRBJ1-5	CASSPQGARSNQPQHF
TRBV28	TRBJ2-7	CASMTNEQYF
TRBV27	TRBJ2-7	CASRLGTASYEQYF
TRBV19	TRBJ1-1	CASSIAGGSRHTEAFF
TRBV19	TRBJ2-1	CASSSFYNEQFF
TRBV13	TRBJ2-3	CASQRAIPFTTSGSMSTDTQYF
TRBV28	TRBJ2-5	CASSLFFRQGAKETQYF
TRBV5-1	TRBJ1-5	CASSSDPYSNQPQHF
TRBV9	TRBJ2-5	CASSAGSEGTQYF
TRBV28	TRBJ2-5	CASSLGTGGTGQETQYF
TRBV28	TRBJ2-7	CASKSFGSNNEQYF
TRBV7-2	TRBJ2-5	CASSFDPQQTQYF
TRBV27	TRBJ1-5	CASSYVGGGQPQHF
TRBV4-2	TRBJ2-5	CASSQGASGEETQYF
TRBV4-1	TRBJ2-7	CASSQEGESSYEQYF
TRBV18	TRBJ2-7	CASSPGTGFEQYF